The T cell receptor beta chain under discussion was sequenced for a study of CDR3 diversity in severe acne. This clonotype is classed as medium-sized. TCRdb processed the PCR reads anew with MiXCR; each CDR3 protein has one entry. The data show 84,000 or so distinct CDR3 sequences, over 45% seen once. The V end lost 3 bases, the J end lost 7 bases, and 6 bases lay between the germline ends. The CDR3 consists of 12 residues. This sequence was found in a male donor in good health, serving as a control. The sequenced sample consisted of blood. The chain employs TRBV12-3 or TRBV12-4 and TRBJ2-2, with D possibly being TRBD1 or TRBD2 (5 bases each). The CDR3 nucleotides read TGTGCCAGCAGTTTGGGGGTCGGGGAGCTGTTTTTT. Encoded protein: CASSLGVGELFF.